This TCR beta chain was sequenced for a study of Graves' ophthalmopathy and Graves' hyperthyroidism. Study details: Investigators collected peripheral blood at initial diagnosis, before any treatment was given.

TCR beta CDR3 regions were amplified from RNA transcripts. The first round was an RT-PCR with HTBI primers, and the second round was a multiplex PCR. MiXCR was run by TCRdb on the multiplex PCR reads, yielding one entry per CDR3 protein. The profile shows roughly 500,000 distinct CDR3 sequences, approximately 15% of them singletons. Germline V CDR1 and CDR2: MNHEY, SMNVEV (reference sequence). This CDR3 region has 18 residues. V was cut by 2 bases and J by 5 bases, with 24 bases left in between. This clonotype has a count of ten or more. The sequence was collected from a young woman with Graves' ophthalmopathy. The chain is built from TRBV27 and TRBJ1-1, with D maybe TRBD1 (5 bases). The sample consisted of blood. The CDR3 coding sequence is TGTGCCAGCAGTTTAGGGGTTGGGGTCCTCGGGGGAGGAACTGAAGCTTTCTTT. This gives the protein CASSLGVGVLGGGTEAFF.